This T cell receptor beta chain stems from a study of molecular identifiers for immune sequencing clone quantification. General study results and limits: Effector cells kept over 99% of their molecules in clones above 20 RNA copies, while naive cells kept under 1% there.

Construction of naive CD8 libraries employed roughly 20,000 to 1,100,000 sorted cells together with 10%, 30% or 50% RNA. This clonotype has at least ten counts. The antigen is not known. Germline V gene data show CDR1 as MGHDK and CDR2 as SYGVNS. This CDR3 contains 14 residues. V gave up 4 bases and J gave up 3 bases, with 13 bases separating them. Listed TCR primers and previously described methods were used for bulk TCR libraries. TCRdb fed the PCR reads into MiXCR, producing one record per CDR3 protein. The profile covers 88,000 or so distinct CDR3 sequences, with around 20% appearing a single time and 1% to 1.2% taken by the ten largest.

Sequences were obtained from naive CD8+ T cells from blood, with Jurkat cell RNA spiked in. Specified subset: FACS-sorted CD8+CD4-CCR7+CD45RA+ naive T cells. This chain joins TRBV25-1 and TRBJ2-7, with D possibly matching TRBD1 (5 bases). This TCR was recovered from a human donor in good health. Some libraries in this study had Jurkat cell RNA spiked in. Here the CDR3 DNA reads TGTGCCAGCAGTGTCCAGGGCTCATTCTACGAGCAGTACTTC. Protein sequence: CASSVQGSFYEQYF.